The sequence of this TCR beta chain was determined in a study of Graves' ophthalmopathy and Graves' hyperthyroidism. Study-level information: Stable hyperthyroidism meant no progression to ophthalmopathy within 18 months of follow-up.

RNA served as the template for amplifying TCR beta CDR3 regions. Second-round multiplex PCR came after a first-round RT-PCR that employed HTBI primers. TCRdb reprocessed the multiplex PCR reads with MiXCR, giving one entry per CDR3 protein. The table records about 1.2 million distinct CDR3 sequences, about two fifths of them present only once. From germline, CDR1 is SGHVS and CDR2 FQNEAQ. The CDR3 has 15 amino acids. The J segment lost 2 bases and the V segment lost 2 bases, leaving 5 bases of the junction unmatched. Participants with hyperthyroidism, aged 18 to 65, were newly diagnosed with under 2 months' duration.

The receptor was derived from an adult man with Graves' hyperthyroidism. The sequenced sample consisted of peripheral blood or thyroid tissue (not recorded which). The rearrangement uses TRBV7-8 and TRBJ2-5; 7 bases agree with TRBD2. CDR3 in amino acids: CASSLPAGKQETQYF. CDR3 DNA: TGTGCCAGCAGCTTACCAGCGGGGAAGCAAGAGACCCAGTACTTC.